The T cell receptor (beta chain) described here comes from a study of monozygotic twins with cystic fibrosis. A note on this clone: Its antigen remains unknown.

Study observations and caveats: Median Simpson clonality of 0.0095 suggested naive T cells predominated.

TCRdb keeps only in-frame clones here, not all; method: immunoSEQ multiplex PCR. The table records some 30,000 clones, roughly 90% of them present only once. After removal of 5 bases from V and 6 bases from J, the junction contained 9 bases not matched to a gene. This CDR3 is built from 14 residues. The germline CDR1 and CDR2 sequences are SQVTM and ANQGSEA. The chain uses TRBV29-1 and TRBJ2-1; 8 positions agree with TRBD1. What was sequenced was blood. The TCR comes from a girl aged 2-9 years with cystic fibrosis. The CDR3 region is CSVPGQVVPNEQFF. CDR3 nucleotides: TGCAGCGTTCCGGGACAGGTTGTTCCCAATGAGCAGTTCTTC.